This is a list of T cell receptor beta chains from one sample in a study of OX40 agonist ivuxolimab in advanced cancers. Clones were sequenced by immunoSEQ multiplex PCR, and TCRdb holds only the in-frame ones, with some missing. The sample carries just under 65,000 clones, around 89% recorded once. Source: CD4+ or CD8+ T cells sorted from blood, taken in a trial of the OX40 agonist ivuxolimab. All receptors come from an adult with an advanced solid tumor such as melanoma, head and neck, liver or kidney cancer. CDR3s leave out the opening cysteine and the closing phenylalanine or tryptophan. Some rows have no size entry. The others give once, few or many, or a class for an expanded clone.

size: -
V: TRBV18
CDR3: ASSTDRKNTEAF

size: -
V: TRBV11-2
CDR3: ASSGRGTDTQY

size: -
V: TRBV28
CDR3: ASSLSRGQWGNTIY

size: -
V: TRBV7-9
CDR3: ASSLGNRISYSYNSPLH

size: -
V: TRBV18
CDR3: ASSPRTVDGYT

size: few
V: TRBV27
CDR3: ASSLYSERGANVLT

size: -
V: TRBV19
CDR3: ASSSTGFYSGANVLT

size: -
V: TRBV7-3
CDR3: ASSFDSGELF

size: -
V: TRBV6-5
CDR3: ASSYSIPGAGNTIY

size: -
V: TRBV18
CDR3: ASSQDGNYGYT

size: -
V: TRBV7-9
CDR3: ASSLEGAGDTQY

size: -
V: TRBV6-6
CDR3: ASSSGGNTIY

size: -
V: TRBV2
CDR3: ASSPDGGGQPQH

size: once
V: TRBV5-6
CDR3: ASSPIGQGNYGYT

size: -
V: TRBV5-1
CDR3: ASSFLGRNSPLH

size: -
V: TRBV28
CDR3: ASSFNGQTTYQPQH

size: -
V: TRBV4-1
CDR3: ASSRIAGRGPADTQY

size: -
V: TRBV19
CDR3: ASYNTYSATNEKLF

size: few
V: TRBV9
CDR3: ASSVGPGTEAF

size: -
V: TRBV5-6
CDR3: ASSVGRIYGYT

size: -
V: TRBV2
CDR3: ASSEDGLRGSYEQY

size: medium-sized
V: TRBV28
CDR3: ASGRFGNTIY

size: -
V: TRBV6-1
CDR3: ASSVEIYYNEQF

size: -
V: TRBV28
CDR3: ASSPDQPQH

size: -
V: TRBV7-2
CDR3: ASRDSGNTIY

size: once
V: TRBV28
CDR3: ASRGDSGAQTYNSPLH

size: once
V: TRBV10-3
CDR3: AIRGQEEPGYT